The entry below gives a single T cell receptor (beta chain) sequence along with its context. What it binds is unknown. The data are from a study of response to subunit inactivated influenza vaccine. Study-level results: Each seasonal influenza vaccination, the authors suggested, recruits few new T cells.

V lost 4 bases and J lost 9, with 22 bases in between. The CDR3 length is 16 residues. Germline CDR1 and CDR2: MNHEY and SVGAGI. Using its own MiXCR run on the RT-PCR reads, TCRdb lists one record per CDR3 protein. The table includes approximately 570,000 distinct CDR3 sequences, 7.5% to 8.5% detected once. The clonotype was recovered from a man aged 50-75 years who received an inactivated influenza vaccine. The sample consisted of PBMCs from blood, taken roughly 24 months after vaccination. The V and J genes are TRBV6-5 and TRBJ1-5; D not resolved. CDR3 DNA sequence: TGTGCCAGCAGTTCCGATTGGGCGGGCTTGAGTCGGCCCCAGCATTTT. Translating it yields CASSSDWAGLSRPQHF.